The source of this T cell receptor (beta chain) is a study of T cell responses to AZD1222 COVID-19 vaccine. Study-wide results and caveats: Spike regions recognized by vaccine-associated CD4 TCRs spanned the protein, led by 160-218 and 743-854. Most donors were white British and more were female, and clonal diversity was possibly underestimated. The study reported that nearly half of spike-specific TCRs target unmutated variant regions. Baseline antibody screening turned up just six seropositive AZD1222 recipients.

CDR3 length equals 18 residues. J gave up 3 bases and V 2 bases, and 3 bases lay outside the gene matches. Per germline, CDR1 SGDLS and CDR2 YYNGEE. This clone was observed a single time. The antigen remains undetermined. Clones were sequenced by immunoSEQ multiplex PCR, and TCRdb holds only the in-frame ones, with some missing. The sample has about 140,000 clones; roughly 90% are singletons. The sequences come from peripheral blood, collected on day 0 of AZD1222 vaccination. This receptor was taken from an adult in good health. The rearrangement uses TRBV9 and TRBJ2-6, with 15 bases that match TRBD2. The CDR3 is CASSVGLAGGNGANVLTF. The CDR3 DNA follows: TGTGCCAGCAGCGTGGGACTAGCGGGGGGAAATGGGGCCAACGTCCTGACTTTC.